The clone carrying this T cell receptor beta chain occurred many times. As yet, its antigen is unknown. Arm-PCR with iRepertoire HTBI primers amplified the CDR3 regions for these TCR beta libraries. TCRdb reprocessed the multiplex PCR reads with MiXCR, giving one entry per CDR3 protein. Of about 470,000 distinct CDR3 sequences listed, roughly 20% are singletons. As to time point: persistent/refractory GD, antithyroid drugs over 5 years with positive TRAb. RNA from PBMCs was the source of the TCR library. The sample originates from a study of regulatory T cells in long-lasting Graves disease. The germline V and J ends were trimmed by 2 bases and 4 bases, with 14 bases remaining between them. The CDR3 has 15 residues. Germline-derived CDR1 and CDR2 are MDHEN and SYDVKM. Regarding the study as a whole: Preferential use of TRBV28, TRBJ1-2 and TRBJ2-5 was seen in persistent disease.

V is TRBV28 and J is TRBJ2-5, with D perhaps TRBD1 (5 bases). This receptor was identified in a female donor with Graves disease. Material: peripheral blood mononuclear cells (PBMCs), obtained when the disease was refractory, from a patient treated with antithyroid drugs. The CDR3 DNA is TGTGCCAGCAGTTTACGAAGAAGGGGTCGAGAGACCCAGTACTTC. Residues: CASSLRRRGRETQYF.